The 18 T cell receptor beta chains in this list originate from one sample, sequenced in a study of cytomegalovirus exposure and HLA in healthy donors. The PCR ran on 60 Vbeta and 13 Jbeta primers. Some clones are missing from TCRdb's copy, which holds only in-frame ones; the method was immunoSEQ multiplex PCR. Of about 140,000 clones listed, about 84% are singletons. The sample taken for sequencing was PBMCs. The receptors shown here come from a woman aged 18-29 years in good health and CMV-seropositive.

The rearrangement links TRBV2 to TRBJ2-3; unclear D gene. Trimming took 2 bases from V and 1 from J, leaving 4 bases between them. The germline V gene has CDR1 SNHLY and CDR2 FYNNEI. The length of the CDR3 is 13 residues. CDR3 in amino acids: CASSETGTDTQYF. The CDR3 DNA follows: TGTGCCAGCAGTGAAACGGGCACAGATACGCAGTATTTT.

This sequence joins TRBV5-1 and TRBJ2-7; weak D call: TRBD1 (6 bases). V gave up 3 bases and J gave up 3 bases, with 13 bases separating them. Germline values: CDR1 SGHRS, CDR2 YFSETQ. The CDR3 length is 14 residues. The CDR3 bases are TGCGCCAGCAGCTCTACAGGGATAATCTACGAGCAGTACTTC. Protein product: CASSSTGIIYEQYF.

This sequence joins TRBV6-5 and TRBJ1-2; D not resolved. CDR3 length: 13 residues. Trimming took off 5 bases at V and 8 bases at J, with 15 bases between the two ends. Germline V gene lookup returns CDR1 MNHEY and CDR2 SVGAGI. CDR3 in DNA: TGTGCCAGCAGTGAAGGGAGTCGCTACGGCTACACCTTC. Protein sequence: CASSEGSRYGYTF.

The CDR3 DNA reads as TGTGCCAGCAATCGACAAAACACTGAAGCTTTCTTT. Translated, it gives CASNRQNTEAFF. This chain uses TRBV5-6 with TRBJ1-1; no definite D call. There are 12 residues in the CDR3. Trimming took off 6 bases at V and 2 bases at J, with 8 bases between the two ends. From germline, CDR1 is SGHDT and CDR2 YYEEEE.

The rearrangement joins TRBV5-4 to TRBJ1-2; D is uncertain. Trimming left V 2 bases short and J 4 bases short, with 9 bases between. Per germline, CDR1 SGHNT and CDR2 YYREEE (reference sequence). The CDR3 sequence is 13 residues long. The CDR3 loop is CASSLREGYGYTF. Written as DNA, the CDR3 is TGTGCCAGCAGCTTAAGGGAGGGCTATGGCTACACCTTC.

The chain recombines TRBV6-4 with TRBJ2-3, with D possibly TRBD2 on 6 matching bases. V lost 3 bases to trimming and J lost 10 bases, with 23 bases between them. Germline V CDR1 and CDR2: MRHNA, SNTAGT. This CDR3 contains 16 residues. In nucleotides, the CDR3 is TGTGCCAGCAGTGAGTCCAGGACAAGGGTCGGGACTTCGCAGTATTTT. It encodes CASSESRTRVGTSQYF.

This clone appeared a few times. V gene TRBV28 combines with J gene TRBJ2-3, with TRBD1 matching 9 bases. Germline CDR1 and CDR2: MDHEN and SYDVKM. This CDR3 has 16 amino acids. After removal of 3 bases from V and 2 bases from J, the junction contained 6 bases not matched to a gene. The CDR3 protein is CASSLSGQGFTDTQYF. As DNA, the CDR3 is TGTGCCAGCAGTTTGTCAGGACAGGGGTTCACAGATACGCAGTATTTT.

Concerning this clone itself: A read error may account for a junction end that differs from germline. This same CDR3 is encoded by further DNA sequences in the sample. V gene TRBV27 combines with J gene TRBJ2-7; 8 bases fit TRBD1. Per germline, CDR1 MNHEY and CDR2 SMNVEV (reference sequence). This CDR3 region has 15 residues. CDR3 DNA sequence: TGCGCCAGCAGTTCCCAACAGGGGGTGTCCGACGAGCAGTACTTC. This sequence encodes CASSSQQGVSDEQYF.

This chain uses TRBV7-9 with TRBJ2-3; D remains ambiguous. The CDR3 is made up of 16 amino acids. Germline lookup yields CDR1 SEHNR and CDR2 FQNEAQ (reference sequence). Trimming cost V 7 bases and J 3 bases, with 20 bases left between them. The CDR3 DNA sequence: TGTGCCAGCACCTCTAGGCGCAGCGTCCGAACAGATACGCAGTATTTT. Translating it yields CASTSRRSVRTDTQYF.

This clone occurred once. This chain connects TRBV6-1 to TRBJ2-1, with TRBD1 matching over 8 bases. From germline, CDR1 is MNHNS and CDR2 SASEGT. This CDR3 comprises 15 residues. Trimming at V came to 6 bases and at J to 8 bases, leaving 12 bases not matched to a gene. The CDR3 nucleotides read TGTGCCAGCAGCCTGGAAGGACAGGGTAACTATGAGCAGTTCTTC. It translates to CASSLEGQGNYEQFF.

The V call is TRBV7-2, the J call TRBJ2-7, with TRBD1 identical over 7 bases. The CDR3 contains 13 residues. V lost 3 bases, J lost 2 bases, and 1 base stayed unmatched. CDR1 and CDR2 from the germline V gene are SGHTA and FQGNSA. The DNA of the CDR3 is TGTGCCAGCAGCTTGGGGACAGCCTACGAGCAGTACTTC. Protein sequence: CASSLGTAYEQYF.

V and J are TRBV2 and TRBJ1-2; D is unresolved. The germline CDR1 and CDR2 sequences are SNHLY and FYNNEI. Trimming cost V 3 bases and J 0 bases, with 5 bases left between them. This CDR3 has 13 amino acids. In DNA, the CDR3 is TGTGCCAGCAGTGAGCAGACTAACTATGGCTACACCTTC. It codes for CASSEQTNYGYTF.

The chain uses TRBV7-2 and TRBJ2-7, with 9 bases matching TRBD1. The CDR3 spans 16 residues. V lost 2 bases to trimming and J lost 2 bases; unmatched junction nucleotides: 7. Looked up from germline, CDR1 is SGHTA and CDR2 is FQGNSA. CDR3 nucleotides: TGTGCCAGCAGCTTAAAGGGACAGGGTATCACCTACGAGCAGTACTTC. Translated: CASSLKGQGITYEQYF. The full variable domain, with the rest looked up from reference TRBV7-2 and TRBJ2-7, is GAGVSQSPSNKVTEKGKDVELRCDPISGHTALYWYRQSLGQGLEFLIYFQGNSAPDKSGLPSDRFSAERTGGSVSTLTIQRTQQEDSAVYLCASSLKGQGITYEQYFGPGTRLTVT.

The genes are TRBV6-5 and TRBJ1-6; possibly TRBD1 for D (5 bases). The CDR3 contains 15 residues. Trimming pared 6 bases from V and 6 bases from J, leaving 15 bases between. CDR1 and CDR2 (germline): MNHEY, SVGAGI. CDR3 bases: TGTGCCAGCAGCAGGTCTTTAGGGGTTAATTCACCCCTCCACTTT. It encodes CASSRSLGVNSPLHF.

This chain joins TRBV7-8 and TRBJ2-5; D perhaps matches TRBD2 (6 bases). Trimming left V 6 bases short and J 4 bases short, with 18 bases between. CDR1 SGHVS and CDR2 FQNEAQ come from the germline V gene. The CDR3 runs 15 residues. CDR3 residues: CASRTRDFLVETQYF. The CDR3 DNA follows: TGTGCCAGCAGGACAAGGGACTTTTTGGTAGAGACCCAGTACTTC.

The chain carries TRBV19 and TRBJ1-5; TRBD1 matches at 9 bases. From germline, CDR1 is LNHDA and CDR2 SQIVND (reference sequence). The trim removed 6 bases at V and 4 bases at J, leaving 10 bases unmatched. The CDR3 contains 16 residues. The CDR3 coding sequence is TGTGCCAGTAGGGGGCTACAGGGGGCTACGAATCAGCCCCAGCATTTT. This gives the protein CASRGLQGATNQPQHF.

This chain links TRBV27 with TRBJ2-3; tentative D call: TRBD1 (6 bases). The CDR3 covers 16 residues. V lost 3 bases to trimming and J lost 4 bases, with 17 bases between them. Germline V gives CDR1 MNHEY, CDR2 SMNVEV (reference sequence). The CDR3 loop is CASSFFDRLSADTQYF. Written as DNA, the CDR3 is TGTGCCAGCAGTTTCTTTGACAGGTTGTCCGCAGATACGCAGTATTTT.

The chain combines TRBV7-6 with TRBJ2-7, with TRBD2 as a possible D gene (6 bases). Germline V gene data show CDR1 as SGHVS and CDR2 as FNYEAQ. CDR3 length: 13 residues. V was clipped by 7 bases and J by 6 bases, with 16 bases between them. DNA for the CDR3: TGTGCCAGCACCGCAGCGATGGGGGGCGAGCAGTACTTC. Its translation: CASTAAMGGEQYF.